These T cell receptor beta chains were read from a single sample in a study of T cell changes during pregnancy in multiple sclerosis. Method: immunoSEQ multiplex PCR; TCRdb's copy keeps in-frame clones and lacks some. The sample includes tens of thousands of clones, approximately 89% of them seen just once. The specimen comprised peripheral blood, sampled before pregnancy. All receptors come from a female donor with multiple sclerosis, enrolled in a pregnancy study. Both conserved end residues are part of each CDR3. The D gene is left open where the match is weak. Some rows mark clone size as missing; the rest say once, few, many or name a class of expanded clone.

J gene	clone size	D gene	V gene	CDR3 DNA	CDR3 protein
TRBJ2-1	.	TRBD1	TRBV28	TGTGCCAGCAGTTCCTCGGGACAGGGGGACCGGGAGCAGTTCTTC	CASSSSGQGDREQFF
TRBJ2-1	.	TRBD2	TRBV19	TGTGCCAGTAGTACCTCTAGCGGGGGCTCCTACAATGAGCAGTTCTTC	CASSTSSGGSYNEQFF
TRBJ2-1	.	.	TRBV29-1	TGCAGCGTTGAAAAGATGCGCCGGGGGTACAATGAGCAGTTCTTC	CSVEKMRRGYNEQFF
TRBJ2-5	.	.	TRBV27	TGTGCCAGCAGTTTTCAGGGTGGGGAGACCCAGTACTTC	CASSFQGGETQYF
TRBJ2-7	.	TRBD2	TRBV2	TGTGCCAGCAGAAGCGGGGGACTCCCCTACGAGCAGTACTTC	CASRSGGLPYEQYF
TRBJ1-1	.	.	TRBV6-5	TGTGCCAGCAGTTACGCCCGACAGAAGAACACTGAAGCTTTCTTT	CASSYARQKNTEAFF
TRBJ2-7	.	TRBD1	TRBV5-1	TGCGCCAGCAGCTCACAGGGGACCCGTAGTTACGAGCAGTACTTC	CASSSQGTRSYEQYF
TRBJ2-7	.	TRBD1	TRBV7-6	TGTGCCAGCAGCTCAGGGGACAGGGGCTTCTACGAGCAGTACTTC	CASSSGDRGFYEQYF
TRBJ1-3	few	TRBD1	TRBV2	TGTGCCAGCAGCGGACAGGGCCTGGGGTTTCTCTTGGGAGGAAACACCATATATTTT	CASSGQGLGFLLGGNTIYF
TRBJ1-1	once	TRBD1	TRBV6-5	TGTGCCACCTCCCCCTCGGGGGCAGGGGGCACTGAAGCTTTCTTT	CATSPSGAGGTEAFF
TRBJ1-1	.	.	TRBV7-3	TGTGCCAGCAGCTTAAGAAAAAAAGGACAGCCGAACACTGAAGCTTTCTTT	CASSLRKKGQPNTEAFF
TRBJ1-1	.	.	TRBV11-1	TGTGCCAGCAGCCTGACGGGGAACACTGAAGCTTTCTTT	CASSLTGNTEAFF
TRBJ2-7	.	TRBD2	TRBV28	TGTGCCAGTGTCTGGAGCGGGAGGCGTTACGAGCAGTACTTC	CASVWSGRRYEQYF
TRBJ1-1	few	TRBD1	TRBV18	TGTGCCAGCTCACGACAGGGAAGGGACACTGAAGCTTTCTTT	CASSRQGRDTEAFF
TRBJ2-5	.	.	TRBV18	TGTGCCAGCTCACCACGAGGGGGAGAGACCCAGTACTTC	CASSPRGGETQYF
TRBJ1-1	.	TRBD1	TRBV11-2	TGTGCCAGCAGCACCTACAGGGGCCCAAATGGAGGGGCTTTCTTT	CASSTYRGPNGGAFF
TRBJ2-1	once	.	TRBV10-3	TGTGCCATCAGTGAGTCCCCCGGGGTAGGCAATGAGCAGTTCTTC	CAISESPGVGNEQFF
TRBJ2-5	.	.	TRBV5-1	TGCGCCAGCACGGCAGGCCTGGGAGAGACCCAGTACTTC	CASTAGLGETQYF
TRBJ1-3	.	.	TRBV27	TGTGCCAGCAGACCGATCGGGGGAAACACCATATATTTT	CASRPIGGNTIYF
TRBJ2-1	.	.	TRBV27	TGTGCCAGCAGCTCGGCAACAGGTTCAGCCAATAACGAGCAGTTCTTC	CASSSATGSANNEQFF
TRBJ1-5	.	.	TRBV6-1	TGTGCCAGCAGTGAAAGGGGAGGTCAGCCCCAGCATTTT	CASSERGGQPQHF
TRBJ2-3	.	TRBD2	TRBV27	TGTGCCAGCAGTTTGGAGCGGGAGGGAGATACGCAGTATTTT	CASSLEREGDTQYF
TRBJ2-7	.	.	TRBV7-9	TGTGCCAGCAGCTCCTCAGGTTTCACCTACGAGCAGTACTTC	CASSSSGFTYEQYF
TRBJ2-7	once	TRBD2	TRBV10-1	TGCGCCAGCAGGTCGGGACTAGCGGGAGGGCCAGGAGAGCAGTACTTC	CASRSGLAGGPGEQYF
TRBJ2-1	.	TRBD1	TRBV2	TGTGCCAGCATTGGACCGGGACAGGGAAGCTACAATGAGCAGTTCTTC	CASIGPGQGSYNEQFF
TRBJ2-7	.	.	TRBV27	TGTGCCAGCAGTCTTGACACGAGTCACTACGAGCAGTACTTC	CASSLDTSHYEQYF
TRBJ2-2	.	TRBD2	TRBV12-5	TGTGCTAGTGGGACAACCCTAGCGGGAGCGAACACCGGGGAGCTGTTTTTT	CASGTTLAGANTGELFF
TRBJ1-2	.	TRBD1	TRBV4-1	TGCGCCAGCAGCTTGGGGACAGGGTCCCACTCGGGCTACACCTTC	CASSLGTGSHSGYTF
TRBJ1-1	.	TRBD1	TRBV7-8	TGTGCCAGCAGCTTGATCCGGACAGGACAACAAGAAGCTTTCTTT	CASSLIRTGQQEAFF